One and the same sample provided the 2 T cell receptor beta chains below, sequenced in a study of shared clonotypes between healthy human individuals. TCRdb keeps only in-frame clones here, not all; method: immunoSEQ multiplex PCR. The table lists hundreds of thousands of clones, approximately 79% of them singletons. The sequenced sample was memory CD4+ T cells sorted from blood. Subset here: CD45RA-negative fraction. The receptors shown here come from a man aged 25 to 45 in good health.

The chain carries TRBV6-5 and TRBJ1-5; possibly TRBD1 for D (6 bases). Germline CDR1 MNHEY, CDR2 SVGAGI. Trimming pared 2 bases from V and 6 bases from J, leaving 11 bases between. This CDR3 region has 14 residues. CDR3 sequence (DNA): TGTGCCAGCAGTTACGACAGGTATACTCAGCCCCAGCATTTT. It encodes CASSYDRYTQPQHF.

This clone was detected only once. The rearrangement links TRBV28 to TRBJ2-5; D call uncertain. The CDR3 covers 15 residues. Deletions cut 5 bases from V and 0 bases from J, with 13 bases between. In germline, CDR1 is MDHEN, CDR2 SYDVKM. The CDR3, as DNA: TGTGCCAGCAGTCAATTTAGACGGGACCAAGAGACCCAGTACTTC. Translation gives CASSQFRRDQETQYF.